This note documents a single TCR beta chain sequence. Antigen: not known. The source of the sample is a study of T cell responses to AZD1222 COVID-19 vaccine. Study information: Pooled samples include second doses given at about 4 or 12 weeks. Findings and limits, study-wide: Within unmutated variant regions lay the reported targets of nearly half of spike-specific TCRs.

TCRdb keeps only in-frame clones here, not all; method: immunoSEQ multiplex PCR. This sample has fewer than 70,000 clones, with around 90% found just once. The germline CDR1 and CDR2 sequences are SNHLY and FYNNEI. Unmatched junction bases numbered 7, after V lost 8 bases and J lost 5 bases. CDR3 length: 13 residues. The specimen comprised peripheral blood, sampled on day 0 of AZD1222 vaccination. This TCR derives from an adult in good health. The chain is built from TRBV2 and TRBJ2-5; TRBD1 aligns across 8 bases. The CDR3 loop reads CASRGPGGETQYF. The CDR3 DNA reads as TGTGCCAGCCGTGGGCCAGGGGGCGAGACCCAGTACTTC. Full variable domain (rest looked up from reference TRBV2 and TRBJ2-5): EPEVTQTPSHQVTQMGQEVILRCVPISNHLYFYWYRQILGQKVEFLVSFYNNEISEKSEIFDDQFSVERPDGSNFTLKIRSTKLEDSAMYFCASRGPGGETQYFGPGTRLLVL.